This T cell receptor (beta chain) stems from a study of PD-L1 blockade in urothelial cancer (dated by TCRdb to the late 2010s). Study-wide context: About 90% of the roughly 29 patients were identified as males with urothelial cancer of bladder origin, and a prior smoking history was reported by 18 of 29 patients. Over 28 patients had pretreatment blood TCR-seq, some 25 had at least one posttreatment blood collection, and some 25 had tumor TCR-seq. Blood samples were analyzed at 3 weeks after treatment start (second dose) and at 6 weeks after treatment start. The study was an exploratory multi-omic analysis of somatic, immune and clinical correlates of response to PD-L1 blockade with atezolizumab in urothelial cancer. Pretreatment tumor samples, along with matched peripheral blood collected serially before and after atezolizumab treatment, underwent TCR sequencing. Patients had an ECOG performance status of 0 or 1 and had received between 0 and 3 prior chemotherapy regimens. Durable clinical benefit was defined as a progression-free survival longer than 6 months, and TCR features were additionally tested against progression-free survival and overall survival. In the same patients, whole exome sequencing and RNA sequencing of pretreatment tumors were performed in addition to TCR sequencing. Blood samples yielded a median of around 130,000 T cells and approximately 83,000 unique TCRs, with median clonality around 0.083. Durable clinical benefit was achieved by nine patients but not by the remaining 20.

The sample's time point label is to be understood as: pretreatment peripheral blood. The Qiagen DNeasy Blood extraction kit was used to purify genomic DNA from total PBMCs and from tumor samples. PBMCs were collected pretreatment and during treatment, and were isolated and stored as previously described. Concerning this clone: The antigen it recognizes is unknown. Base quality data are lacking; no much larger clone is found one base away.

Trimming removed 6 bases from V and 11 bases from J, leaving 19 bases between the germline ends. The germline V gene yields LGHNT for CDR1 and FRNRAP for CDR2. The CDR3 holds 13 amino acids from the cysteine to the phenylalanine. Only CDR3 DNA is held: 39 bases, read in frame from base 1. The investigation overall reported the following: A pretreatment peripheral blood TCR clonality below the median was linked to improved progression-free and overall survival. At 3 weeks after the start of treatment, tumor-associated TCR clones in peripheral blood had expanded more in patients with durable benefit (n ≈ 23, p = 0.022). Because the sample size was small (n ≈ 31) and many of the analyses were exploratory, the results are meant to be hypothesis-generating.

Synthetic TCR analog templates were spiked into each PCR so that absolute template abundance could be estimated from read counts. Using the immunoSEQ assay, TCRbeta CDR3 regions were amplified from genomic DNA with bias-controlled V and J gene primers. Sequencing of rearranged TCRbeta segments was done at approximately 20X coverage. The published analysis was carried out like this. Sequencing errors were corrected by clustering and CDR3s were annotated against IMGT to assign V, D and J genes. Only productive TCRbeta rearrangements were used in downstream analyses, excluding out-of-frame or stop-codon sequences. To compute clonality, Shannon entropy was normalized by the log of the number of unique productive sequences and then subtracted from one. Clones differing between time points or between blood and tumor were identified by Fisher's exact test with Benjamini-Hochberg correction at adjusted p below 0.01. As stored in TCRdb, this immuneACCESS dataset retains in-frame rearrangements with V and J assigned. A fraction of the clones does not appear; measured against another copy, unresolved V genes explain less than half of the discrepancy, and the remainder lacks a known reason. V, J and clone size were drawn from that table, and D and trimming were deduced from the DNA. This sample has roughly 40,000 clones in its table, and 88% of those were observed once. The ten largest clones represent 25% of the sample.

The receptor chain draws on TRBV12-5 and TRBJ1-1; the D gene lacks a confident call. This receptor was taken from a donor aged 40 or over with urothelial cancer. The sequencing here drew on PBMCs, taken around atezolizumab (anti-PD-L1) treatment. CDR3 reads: CASGPPGGFRAFF. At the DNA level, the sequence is TGTGCTAGTGGCCCTCCCGGAGGTTTCCGCGCTTTCTTT.